The text below deals with one T cell receptor beta chain. Extraction and reverse transcription of RNA yielded cDNA as the sequencing template. The assay was immunoSEQ multiplex PCR, and TCRdb's table has in-frame clones only and misses some. Of 100,000 to 150,000 clones detected, approximately 60% appear once; the ten largest clones hold more than 5%. These data originate in a study of CD8+ T cells in alopecia areata. Treatment denoted: oral pan-JAK inhibitor, 5-10 mg twice daily. V lost 8 bases and J lost 5, with 15 bases in between. Germline CDR1 is MDHEN and CDR2 is SYDVKM. CDR3 length equals 14 residues.

The chain carries TRBV28 and TRBJ2-2; possible D gene TRBD2, 6 bases. This specimen consisted of CD4+ T cells sorted from blood, obtained at week 4, from a patient treated with tofacitinib. This receptor was obtained from a human donor with alopecia areata. The CDR3 spells CASDGAGGTGELFF. The CDR3 nucleotides read TGTGCCAGCGATGGGGCAGGAGGGACCGGGGAGCTGTTTTTT.